This T cell receptor beta chain came from a study of T cell responses to AZD1222 COVID-19 vaccine (dated by TCRdb to 2020 to 2022). For the wider study: TCR sequencing was performed for approximately 240 trial participants, of whom about 200 were given two doses of AZD1222 and roughly 25 were given two doses of MenACWY control vaccine. Trial participants were enrolled by age into subgroups of 18-55, 56-69 and 70-plus years, and approximately 150, 30 and 60 TCR-sequenced participants, respectively, were included in these subgroups. Beyond this particular receptor, the publication reports: Conclusions about previously exposed vaccinees are limited, since just 6 or 7 AZD1222 recipients were seropositive for SARS-CoV-2 at baseline. Epitopes outside the regions mutated in the B.1.351 and B.1.1.7 variants were reportedly recognized by nearly half of the unique spike-specific TCRs. The 56-69-year group was small, and its depth increase did not reach significance, likely because of low power. No day 14 peak-response samples were available, so repertoires were characterized only after the peak T cell response. After two AZD1222 doses, both the breadth and the depth of spike-specific TCRs were significantly higher than at day 0 and than in MenACWY recipients. CD4 TCRs associated with the vaccine covered the entire spike protein, and the dominant responses were in regions 160-218 and 743-854. Participants were mostly white British, with more females than males. The authors suggested clonal diversity may have been underestimated.

There are a few counts of this clone. Its antigen specificity is not known. No much larger clonotype is one base removed from it; base qualities were not supplied. Based on the germline V gene, the CDR1 and CDR2 sequences are MNHEY and SVGEGT. Relative to germline, V is 2 bases shorter and J is 3 bases shorter, with 5 bases between their ends. The CDR3 holds 13 amino acids from the cysteine to the phenylalanine. Left in the record is the CDR3 DNA by itself, 39 bases read in frame from the first base. The CDR3 regions of human TCRbeta chains were subjected to immunosequencing. In the paper's pipeline: Repertoire TCRs were matched against a reference library of SARS-CoV-2-specific TCRs generated with the MIRA antigen-specificity platform. Breadth was defined as the fraction of unique TCRs that were SARS-CoV-2-associated, and depth was defined as the fraction of total T cells that were SARS-CoV-2-associated. Each spike-specific TCR was assigned to its reactive spike region and to a CD4 or CD8 class using the MIRA data. Log10-transformed breadth and depth values were compared by one-way ANOVA with Sidak's multiple comparisons tests. TCRdb limited this immuneACCESS table to in-frame rearrangements with V and J called. A share of clones is missing; checked studies link under half to unresolved V genes, and the rest is unexplained. The D gene and trimming were derived from the DNA, and the V and J assignments and clone size from that table. Counted in this sample were tens of thousands of clones; 75% to 95% of them appeared once. Jointly, the top ten make up more than 25% of the sample.

This specimen's time point label, per the study, means: about 28 days (+/-7) after the second vaccine dose. Because spike-specific TCR depth and breadth did not differ between the two schedules, AZD1222 recipients who got a second dose at roughly 4 weeks were pooled with those who got a second dose at roughly 12 weeks. Vaccinee samples came from UK trials COV001 and COV002, including a single-blind randomized controlled phase 2/3 trial of AZD1222 (ChAdOx1 nCoV-19) in healthy adults. For TCRbeta chain sequencing, PBMC samples from trial participants were taken at day 0 and at day 28 after the second dose.

The chain is assembled from TRBV6-2 or TRBV6-3 and TRBJ1-5; no D segment can be confidently identified. The specimen was peripheral blood, collected 28 days after the second AZD1222 dose. The origin of this receptor is an adult who received the AZD1222 COVID-19 vaccine. The nucleotide sequence is given as TGTGCCAGCAGTTACGAGCCCAATCAGCCCCAGCATTTT. Translated, this gives CASSYEPNQPQHF.